The T cell receptor (beta chain) under discussion was sequenced for a study of CXCR3-negative and CXCR3-positive naive CD8 T cells. Overall study results and limits: Whereas both naive subsets had comparably high diversity, memory CD8+ cells had much lower diversity. Greater hydrophobicity was found in TRB CDR3s of CXCR3-positive naive cells than of CXCR3-negative naive cells.

Every CD8+ T cell subset underwent triplicate sorting at around 270,000 cells apiece. Phenotypically, naive CD8+ T cells corresponded to CD45RO-CCR7+CD27+CD95-. The authors made the TRB cDNA libraries by 5' RACE using UMI labels. TCRdb reworked the 5' RACE reads into one entry per CDR3 protein, no DNA. The repertoire table contains 130,000 or so distinct CDR3 sequences. With regard to this clonotype: Antigen unknown.

The source material was naive CXCR3- CD8+ T cells from blood. Indicated subset: CD45RO-CCR7+CD27+CD95- naive CD8+ T cells lacking CXCR3 (TNR3-). The TCR originated in a human donor in good health. Some clones in this sample may be carry-over from other donors' samples.

The CDR3 loop is CASSQERETQYF. The chain uses TRBV4-1 and TRBJ2-5. This CDR3 region has 12 residues. The germline V gene has CDR1 MGHRA and CDR2 YSYEKL.